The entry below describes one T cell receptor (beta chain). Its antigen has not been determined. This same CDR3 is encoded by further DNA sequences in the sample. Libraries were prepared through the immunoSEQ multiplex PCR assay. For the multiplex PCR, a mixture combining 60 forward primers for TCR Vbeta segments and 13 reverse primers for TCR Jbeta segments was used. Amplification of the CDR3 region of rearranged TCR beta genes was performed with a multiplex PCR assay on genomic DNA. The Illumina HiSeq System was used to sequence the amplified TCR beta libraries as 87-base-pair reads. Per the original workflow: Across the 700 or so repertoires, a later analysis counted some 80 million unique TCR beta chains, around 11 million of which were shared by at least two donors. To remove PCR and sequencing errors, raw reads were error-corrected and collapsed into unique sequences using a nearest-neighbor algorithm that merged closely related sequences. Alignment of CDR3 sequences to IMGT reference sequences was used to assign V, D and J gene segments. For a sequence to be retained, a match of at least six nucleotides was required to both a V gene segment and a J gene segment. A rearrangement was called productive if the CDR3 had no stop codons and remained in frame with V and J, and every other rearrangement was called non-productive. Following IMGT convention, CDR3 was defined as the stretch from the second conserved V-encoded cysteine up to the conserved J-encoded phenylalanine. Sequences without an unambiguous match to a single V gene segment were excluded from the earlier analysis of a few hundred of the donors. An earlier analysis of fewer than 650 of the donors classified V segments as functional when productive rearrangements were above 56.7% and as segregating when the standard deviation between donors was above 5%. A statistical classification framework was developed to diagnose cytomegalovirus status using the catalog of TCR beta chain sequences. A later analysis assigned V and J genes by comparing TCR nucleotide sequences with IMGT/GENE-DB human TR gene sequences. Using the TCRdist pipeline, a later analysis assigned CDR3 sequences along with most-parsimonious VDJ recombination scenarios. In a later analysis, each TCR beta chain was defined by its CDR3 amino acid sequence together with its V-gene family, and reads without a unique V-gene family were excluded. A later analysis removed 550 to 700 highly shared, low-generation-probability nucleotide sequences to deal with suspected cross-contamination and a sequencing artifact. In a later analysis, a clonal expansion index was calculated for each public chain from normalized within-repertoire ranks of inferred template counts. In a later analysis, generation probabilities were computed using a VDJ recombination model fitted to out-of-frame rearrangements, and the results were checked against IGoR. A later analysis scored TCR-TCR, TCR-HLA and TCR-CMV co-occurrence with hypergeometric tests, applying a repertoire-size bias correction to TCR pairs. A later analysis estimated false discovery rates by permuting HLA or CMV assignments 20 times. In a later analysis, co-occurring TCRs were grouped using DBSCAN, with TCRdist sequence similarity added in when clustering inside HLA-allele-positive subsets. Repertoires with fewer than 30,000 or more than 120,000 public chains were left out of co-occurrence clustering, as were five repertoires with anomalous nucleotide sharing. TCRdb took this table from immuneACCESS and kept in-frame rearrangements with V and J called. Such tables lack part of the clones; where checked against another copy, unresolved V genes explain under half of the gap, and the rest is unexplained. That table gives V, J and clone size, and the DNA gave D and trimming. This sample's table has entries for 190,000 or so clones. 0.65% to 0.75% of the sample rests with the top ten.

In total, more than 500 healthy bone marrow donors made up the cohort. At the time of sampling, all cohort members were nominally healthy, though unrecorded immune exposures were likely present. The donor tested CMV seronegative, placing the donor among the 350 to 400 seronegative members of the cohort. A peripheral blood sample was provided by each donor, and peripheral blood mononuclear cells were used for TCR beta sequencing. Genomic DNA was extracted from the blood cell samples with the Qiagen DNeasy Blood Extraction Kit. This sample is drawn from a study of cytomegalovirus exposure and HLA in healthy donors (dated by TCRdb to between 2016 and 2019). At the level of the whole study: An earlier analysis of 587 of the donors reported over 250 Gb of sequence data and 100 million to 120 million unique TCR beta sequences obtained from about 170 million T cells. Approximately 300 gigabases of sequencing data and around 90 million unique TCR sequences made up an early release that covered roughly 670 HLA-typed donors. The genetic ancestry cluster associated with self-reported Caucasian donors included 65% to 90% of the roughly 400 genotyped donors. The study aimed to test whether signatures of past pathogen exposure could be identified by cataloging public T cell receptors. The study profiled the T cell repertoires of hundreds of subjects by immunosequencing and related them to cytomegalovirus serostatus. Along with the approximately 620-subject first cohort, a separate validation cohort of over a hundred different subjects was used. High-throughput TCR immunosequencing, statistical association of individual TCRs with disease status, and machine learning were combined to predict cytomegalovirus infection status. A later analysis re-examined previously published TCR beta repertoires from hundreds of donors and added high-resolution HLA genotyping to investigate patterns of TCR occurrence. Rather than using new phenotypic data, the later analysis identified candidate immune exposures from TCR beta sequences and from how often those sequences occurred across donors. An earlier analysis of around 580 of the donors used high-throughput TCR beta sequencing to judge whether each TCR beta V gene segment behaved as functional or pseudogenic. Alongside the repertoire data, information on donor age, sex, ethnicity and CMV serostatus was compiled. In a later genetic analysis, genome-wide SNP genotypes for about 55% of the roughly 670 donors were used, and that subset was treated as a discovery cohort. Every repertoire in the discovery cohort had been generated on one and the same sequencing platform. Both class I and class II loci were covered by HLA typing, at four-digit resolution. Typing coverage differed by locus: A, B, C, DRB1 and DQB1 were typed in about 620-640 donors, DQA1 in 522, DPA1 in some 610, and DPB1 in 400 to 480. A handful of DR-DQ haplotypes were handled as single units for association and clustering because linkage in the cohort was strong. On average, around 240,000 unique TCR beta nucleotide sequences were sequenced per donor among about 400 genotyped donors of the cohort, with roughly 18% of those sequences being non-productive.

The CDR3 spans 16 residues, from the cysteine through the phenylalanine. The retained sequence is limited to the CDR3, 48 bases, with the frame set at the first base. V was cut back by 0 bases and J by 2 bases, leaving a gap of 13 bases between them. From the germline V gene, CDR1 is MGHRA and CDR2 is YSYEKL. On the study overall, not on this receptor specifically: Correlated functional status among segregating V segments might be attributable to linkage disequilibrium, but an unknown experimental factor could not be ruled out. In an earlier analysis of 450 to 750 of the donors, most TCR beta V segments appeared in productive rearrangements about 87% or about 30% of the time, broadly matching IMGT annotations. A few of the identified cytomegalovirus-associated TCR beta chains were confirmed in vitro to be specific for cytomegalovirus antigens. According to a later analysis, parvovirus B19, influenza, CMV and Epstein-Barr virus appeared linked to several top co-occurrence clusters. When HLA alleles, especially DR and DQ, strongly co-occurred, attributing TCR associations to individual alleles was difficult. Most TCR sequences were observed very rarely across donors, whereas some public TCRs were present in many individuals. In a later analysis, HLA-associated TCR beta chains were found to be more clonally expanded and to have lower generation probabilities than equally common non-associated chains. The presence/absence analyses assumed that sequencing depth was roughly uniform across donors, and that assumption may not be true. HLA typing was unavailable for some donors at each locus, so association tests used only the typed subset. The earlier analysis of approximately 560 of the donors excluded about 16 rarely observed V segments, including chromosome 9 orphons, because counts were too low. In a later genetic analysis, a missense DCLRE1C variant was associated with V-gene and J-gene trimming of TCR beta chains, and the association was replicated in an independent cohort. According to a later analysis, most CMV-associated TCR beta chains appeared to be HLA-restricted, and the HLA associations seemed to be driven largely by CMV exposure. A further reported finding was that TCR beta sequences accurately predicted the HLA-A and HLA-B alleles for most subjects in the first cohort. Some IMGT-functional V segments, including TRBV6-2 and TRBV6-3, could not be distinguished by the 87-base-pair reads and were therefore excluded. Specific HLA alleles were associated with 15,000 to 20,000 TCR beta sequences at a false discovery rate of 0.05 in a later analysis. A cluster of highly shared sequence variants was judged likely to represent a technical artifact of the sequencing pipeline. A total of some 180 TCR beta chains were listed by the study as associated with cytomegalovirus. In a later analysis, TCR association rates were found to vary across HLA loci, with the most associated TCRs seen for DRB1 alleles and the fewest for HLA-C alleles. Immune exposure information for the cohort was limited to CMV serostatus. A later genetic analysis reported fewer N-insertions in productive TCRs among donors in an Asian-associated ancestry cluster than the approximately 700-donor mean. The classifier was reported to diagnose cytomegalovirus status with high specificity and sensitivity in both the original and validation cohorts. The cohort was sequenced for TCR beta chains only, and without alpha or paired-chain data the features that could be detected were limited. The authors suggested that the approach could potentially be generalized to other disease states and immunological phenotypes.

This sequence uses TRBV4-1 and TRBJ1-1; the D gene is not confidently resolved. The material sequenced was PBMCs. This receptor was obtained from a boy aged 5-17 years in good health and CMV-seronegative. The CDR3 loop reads CASSQDLKWTNTEAFF. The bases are TGCGCCAGCAGCCAAGATCTAAAATGGACTAACACTGAAGCTTTCTTT.